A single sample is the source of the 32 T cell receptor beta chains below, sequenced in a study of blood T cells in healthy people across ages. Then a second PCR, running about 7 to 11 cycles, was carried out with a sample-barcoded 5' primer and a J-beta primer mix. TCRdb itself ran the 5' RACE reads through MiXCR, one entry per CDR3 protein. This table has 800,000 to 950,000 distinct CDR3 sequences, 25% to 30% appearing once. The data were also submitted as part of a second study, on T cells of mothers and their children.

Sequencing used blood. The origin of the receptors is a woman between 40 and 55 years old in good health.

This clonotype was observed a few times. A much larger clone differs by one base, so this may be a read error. The CDR3 region is CASGLEGSLGETQYF. CDR3 in DNA: TGCGCCAGCGGCTTGGAGGGCAGCCTCGGGGAGACCCAGTACTTC. The rearrangement uses TRBV5-1 and TRBJ2-5; the D gene is possibly TRBD2 (6 bases). The V gene's germline CDR1 is SGHRS and CDR2 YFSETQ. The CDR3 runs to 15 residues.

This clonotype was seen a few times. The CDR3 DNA sequence: TGTGCCAGCAGCTTAGGGGGGACAGATTACTACGAGCAGTACTTC. Its translation: CASSLGGTDYYEQYF. J is TRBJ2-7 and V is TRBV5-6, with D maybe TRBD1 (7 bases). V lost 2 bases to trimming and J lost 3 bases, with 15 bases between them. Germline-derived CDR1 and CDR2 are SGHDT and YYEEEE. The CDR3 runs to 15 residues.

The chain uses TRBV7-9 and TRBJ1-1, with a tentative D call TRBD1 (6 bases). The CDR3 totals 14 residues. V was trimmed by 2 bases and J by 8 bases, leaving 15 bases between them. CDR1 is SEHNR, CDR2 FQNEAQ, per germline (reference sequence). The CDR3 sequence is CASSLPPLQGEAFF. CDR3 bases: TGTGCCAGCAGCTTACCCCCTCTACAGGGAGAAGCTTTCTTT.

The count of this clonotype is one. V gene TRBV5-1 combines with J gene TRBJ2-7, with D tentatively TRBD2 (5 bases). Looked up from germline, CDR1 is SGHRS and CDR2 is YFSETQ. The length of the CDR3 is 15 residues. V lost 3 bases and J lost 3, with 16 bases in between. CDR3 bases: TGCGCCAGCAGCTGGTCCCTAGCAGCCGACTACGAGCAGTACTTC. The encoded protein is CASSWSLAADYEQYF.

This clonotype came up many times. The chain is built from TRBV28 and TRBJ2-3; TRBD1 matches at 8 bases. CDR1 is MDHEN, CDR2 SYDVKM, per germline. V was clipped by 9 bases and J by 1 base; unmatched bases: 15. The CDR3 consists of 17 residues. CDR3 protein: CARFRDRHRSGTDTQYF. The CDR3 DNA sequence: TGTGCCAGATTTAGGGACAGGCACCGGTCGGGCACAGATACGCAGTATTTT.

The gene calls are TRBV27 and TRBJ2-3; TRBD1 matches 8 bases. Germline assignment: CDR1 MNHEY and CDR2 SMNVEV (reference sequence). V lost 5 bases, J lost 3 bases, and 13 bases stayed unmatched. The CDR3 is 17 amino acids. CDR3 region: CASSRDRLSLLTDTQYF. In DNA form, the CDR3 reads TGTGCCAGCAGTAGGGACAGGCTGTCCCTTTTAACAGATACGCAGTATTTT.

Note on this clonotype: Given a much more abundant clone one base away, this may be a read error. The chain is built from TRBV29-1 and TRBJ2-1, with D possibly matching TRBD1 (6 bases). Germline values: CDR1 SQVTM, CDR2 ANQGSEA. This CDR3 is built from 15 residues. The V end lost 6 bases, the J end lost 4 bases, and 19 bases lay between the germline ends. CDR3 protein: CSVALLQGSYNEQFF. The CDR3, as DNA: TGCAGCGTCGCTCTCCTGCAGGGGTCGTACAATGAGCAGTTCTTC.

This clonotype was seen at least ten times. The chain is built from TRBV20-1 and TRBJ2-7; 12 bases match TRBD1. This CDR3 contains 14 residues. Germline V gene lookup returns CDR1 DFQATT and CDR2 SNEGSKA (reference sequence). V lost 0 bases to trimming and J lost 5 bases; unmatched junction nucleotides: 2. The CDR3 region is CSAREGQGANEQYF. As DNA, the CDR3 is TGCAGTGCTAGAGAGGGACAGGGGGCGAACGAGCAGTACTTC.

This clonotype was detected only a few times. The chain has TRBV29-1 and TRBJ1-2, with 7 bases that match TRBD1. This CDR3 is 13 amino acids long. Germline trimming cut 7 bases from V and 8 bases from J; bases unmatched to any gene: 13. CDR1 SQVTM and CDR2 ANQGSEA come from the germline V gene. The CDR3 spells CSGLPRTGGGYTF. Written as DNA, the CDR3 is TGCAGCGGTCTCCCCCGGACAGGCGGGGGCTACACCTTC.

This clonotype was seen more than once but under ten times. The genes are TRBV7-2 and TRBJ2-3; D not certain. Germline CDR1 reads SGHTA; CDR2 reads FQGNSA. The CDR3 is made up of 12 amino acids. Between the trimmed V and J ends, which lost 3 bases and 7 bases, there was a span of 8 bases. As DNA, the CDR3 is TGTGCCAGCAGCTTTGATTGGTATACGCAGTATTTT. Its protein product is CASSFDWYTQYF.

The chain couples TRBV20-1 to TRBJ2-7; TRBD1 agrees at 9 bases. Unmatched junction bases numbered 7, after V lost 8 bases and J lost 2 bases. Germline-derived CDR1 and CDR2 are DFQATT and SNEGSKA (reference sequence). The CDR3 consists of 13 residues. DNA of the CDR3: TGCAGTTCCCTGGGACAGGGACCCTACGAGCAGTACTTC. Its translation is CSSLGQGPYEQYF.

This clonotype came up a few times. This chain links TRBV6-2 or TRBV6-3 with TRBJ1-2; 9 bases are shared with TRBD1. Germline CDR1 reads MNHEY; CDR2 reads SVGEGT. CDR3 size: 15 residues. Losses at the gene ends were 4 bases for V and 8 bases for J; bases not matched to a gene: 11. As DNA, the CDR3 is TGTGCCAGCAGTTCCTTTGGGACAGGGAAGGACGGCTACACCTTC. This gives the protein CASSSFGTGKDGYTF.

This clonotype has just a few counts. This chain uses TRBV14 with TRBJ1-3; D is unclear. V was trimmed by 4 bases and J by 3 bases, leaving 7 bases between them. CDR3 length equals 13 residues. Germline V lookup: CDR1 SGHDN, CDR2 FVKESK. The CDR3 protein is CASSRGGGNTIYF. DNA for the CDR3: TGTGCCAGCAGCCGGGGTGGTGGAAACACCATATATTTT.

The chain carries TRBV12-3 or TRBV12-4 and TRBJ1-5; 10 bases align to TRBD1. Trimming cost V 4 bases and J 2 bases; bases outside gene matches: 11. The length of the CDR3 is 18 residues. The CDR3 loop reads CASSSGQGLSGGNQPQHF. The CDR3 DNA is TGTGCCAGCAGTTCGGGACAGGGGCTTAGCGGAGGCAATCAGCCCCAGCATTTT.

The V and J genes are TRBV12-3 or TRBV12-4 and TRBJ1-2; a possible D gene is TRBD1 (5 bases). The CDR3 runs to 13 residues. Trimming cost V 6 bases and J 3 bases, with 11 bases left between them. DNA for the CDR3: TGTGCCAGCAGGTCCGGGACCTACTATGGCTACACCTTC. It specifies CASRSGTYYGYTF.

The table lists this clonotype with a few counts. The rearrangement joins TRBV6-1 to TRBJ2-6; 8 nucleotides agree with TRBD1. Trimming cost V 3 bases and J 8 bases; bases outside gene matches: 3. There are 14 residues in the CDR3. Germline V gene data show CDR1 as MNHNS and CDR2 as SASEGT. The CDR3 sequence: CASSERTGPNVLTF. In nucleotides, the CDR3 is TGTGCCAGCAGTGAGCGGACAGGGCCCAACGTCCTGACTTTC.

This CDR3 is CASSVAGGYNQPQHF. In DNA form, the CDR3 reads TGTGCCAGCAGCGTAGCGGGCGGTTACAATCAGCCCCAGCATTTT. The chain recombines TRBV9 with TRBJ1-5, with D uncertain. Trimming removed 0 bases at V and 3 bases at J, with 10 bases between. This CDR3 is 15 amino acids long. Looked up from germline, CDR1 is SGDLS and CDR2 is YYNGEE.

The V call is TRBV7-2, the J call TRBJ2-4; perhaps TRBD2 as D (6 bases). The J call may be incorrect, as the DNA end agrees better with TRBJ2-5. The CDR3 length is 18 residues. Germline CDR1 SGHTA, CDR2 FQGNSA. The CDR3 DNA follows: TGTGCCAGCAGCCGAAACGGGCTAGCGAGGGGTCTGGGGGAGACCCAGTACTTC. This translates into CASSRNGLARGLGETQYF.

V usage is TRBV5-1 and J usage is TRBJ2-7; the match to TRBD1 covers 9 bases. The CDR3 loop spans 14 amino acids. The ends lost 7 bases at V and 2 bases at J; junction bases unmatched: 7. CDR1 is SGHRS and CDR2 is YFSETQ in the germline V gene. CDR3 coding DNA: TGCGCCAGCGGGGGAGACAGGGGGACCTACGAGCAGTACTTC. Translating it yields CASGGDRGTYEQYF.

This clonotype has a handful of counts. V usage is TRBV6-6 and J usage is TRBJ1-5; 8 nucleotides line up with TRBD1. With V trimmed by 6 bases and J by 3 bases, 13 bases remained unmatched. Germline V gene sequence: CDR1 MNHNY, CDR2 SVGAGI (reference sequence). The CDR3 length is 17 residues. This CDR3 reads CASSPPRTGTTNQPQHF. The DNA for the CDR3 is TGTGCCAGCAGCCCCCCCCGGACAGGGACCACCAATCAGCCCCAGCATTTT.

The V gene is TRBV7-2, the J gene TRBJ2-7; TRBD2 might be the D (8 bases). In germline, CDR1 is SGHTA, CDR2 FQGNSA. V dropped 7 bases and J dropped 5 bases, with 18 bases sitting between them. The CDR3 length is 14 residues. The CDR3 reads CASKGGGGRDEQYF. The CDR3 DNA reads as TGTGCCAGCAAAGGGGGCGGGGGGCGCGACGAGCAGTACTTC.

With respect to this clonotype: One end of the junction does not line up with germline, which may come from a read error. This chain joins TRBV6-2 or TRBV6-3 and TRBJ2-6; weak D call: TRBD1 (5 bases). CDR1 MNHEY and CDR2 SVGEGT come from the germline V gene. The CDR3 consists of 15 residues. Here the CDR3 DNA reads TGTGCCAGCAGACCCCAGGTCTCTGGGGCCAGCGTCCTGACTTTC. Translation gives CASRPQVSGASVLTF.

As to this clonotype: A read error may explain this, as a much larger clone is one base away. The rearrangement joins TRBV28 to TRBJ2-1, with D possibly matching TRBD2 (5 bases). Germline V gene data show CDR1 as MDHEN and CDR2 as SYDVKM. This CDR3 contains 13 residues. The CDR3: CASSPTTNNEQLF. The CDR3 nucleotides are TGTGCCAGCAGTCCGACTACAAACAATGAGCAGTTATTC.

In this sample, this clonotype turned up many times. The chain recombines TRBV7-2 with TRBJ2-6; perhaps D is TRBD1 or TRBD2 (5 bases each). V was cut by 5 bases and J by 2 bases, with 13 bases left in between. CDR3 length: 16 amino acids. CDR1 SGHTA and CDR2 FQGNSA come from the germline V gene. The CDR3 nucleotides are TGTGCCAGCAGCCCAACTGGGGGAACTGGGGCCAACGTCCTGACTTTC. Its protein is CASSPTGGTGANVLTF.

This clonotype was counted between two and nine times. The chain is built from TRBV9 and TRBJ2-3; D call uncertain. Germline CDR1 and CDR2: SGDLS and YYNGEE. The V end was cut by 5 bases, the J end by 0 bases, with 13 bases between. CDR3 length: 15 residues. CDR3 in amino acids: CASRQTGLSTDTQYF. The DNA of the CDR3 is TGTGCCAGCAGGCAGACGGGCCTTAGCACAGATACGCAGTATTTT.

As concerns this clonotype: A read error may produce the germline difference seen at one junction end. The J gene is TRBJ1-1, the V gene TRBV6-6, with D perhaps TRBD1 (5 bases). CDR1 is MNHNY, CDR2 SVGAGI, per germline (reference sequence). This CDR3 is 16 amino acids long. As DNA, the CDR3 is TGTGCCAGCTTCGGAGGCGGACACGGAACCCACACAGAAGCTTTCTTT. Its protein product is CASFGGGHGTHTEAFF.

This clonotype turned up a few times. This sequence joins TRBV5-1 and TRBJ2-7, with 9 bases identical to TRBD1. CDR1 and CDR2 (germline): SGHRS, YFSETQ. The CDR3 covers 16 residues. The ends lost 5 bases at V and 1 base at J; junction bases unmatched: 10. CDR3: CASSNLGDRVSYEQYF. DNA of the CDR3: TGCGCCAGCAGTAACCTTGGGGACAGGGTTTCCTACGAGCAGTACTTC.

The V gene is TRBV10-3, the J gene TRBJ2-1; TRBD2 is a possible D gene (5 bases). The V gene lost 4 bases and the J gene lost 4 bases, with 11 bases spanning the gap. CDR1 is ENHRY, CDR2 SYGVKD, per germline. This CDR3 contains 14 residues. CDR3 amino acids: CAISVEPGYNEQFF. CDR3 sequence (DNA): TGTGCCATCAGTGTCGAGCCGGGGTACAATGAGCAGTTCTTC.

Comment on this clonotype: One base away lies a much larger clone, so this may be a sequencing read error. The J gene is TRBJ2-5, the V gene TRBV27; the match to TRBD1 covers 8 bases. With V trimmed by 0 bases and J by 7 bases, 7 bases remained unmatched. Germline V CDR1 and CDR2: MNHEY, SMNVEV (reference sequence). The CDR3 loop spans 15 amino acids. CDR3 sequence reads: CASSLSGQGLGTQYF. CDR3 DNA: TGTGCCAGCAGTTTATCCGGACAGGGTTTGGGGACCCAGTACTTC.

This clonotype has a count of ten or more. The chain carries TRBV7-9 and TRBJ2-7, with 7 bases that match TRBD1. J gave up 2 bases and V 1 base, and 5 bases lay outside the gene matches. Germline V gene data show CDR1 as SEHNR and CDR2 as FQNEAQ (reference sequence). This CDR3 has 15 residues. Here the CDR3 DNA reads TGTGCCAGCAGCTTAGTGGGGACAGATACCTACGAGCAGTACTTC. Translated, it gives CASSLVGTDTYEQYF.

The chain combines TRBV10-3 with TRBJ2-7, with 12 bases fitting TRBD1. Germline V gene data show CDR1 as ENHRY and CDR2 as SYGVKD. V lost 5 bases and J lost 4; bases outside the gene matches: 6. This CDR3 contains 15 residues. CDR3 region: CAISQPGQGAYEQYF. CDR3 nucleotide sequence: TGTGCCATCAGTCAACCGGGACAGGGGGCATACGAGCAGTACTTC.

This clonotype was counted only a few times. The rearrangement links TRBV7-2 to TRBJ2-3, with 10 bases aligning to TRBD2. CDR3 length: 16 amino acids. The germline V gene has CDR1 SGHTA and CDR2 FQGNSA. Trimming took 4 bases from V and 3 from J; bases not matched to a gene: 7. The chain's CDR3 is CASSSARTSGTDTQYF. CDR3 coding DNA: TGTGCCAGCAGCTCCGCCCGGACTAGCGGAACAGATACGCAGTATTTT.